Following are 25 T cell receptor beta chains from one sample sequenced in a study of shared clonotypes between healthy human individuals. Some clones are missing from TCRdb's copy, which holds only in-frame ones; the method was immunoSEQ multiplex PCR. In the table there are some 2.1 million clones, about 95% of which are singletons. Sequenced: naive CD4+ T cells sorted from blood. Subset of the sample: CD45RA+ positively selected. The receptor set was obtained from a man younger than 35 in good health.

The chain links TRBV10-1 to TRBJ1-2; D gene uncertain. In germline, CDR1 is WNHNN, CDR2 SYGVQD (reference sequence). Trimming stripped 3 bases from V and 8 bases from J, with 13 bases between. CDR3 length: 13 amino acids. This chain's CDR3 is CASSDSPGEGYTF. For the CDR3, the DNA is TGCGCCAGCAGTGACTCCCCGGGCGAAGGCTACACCTTC.

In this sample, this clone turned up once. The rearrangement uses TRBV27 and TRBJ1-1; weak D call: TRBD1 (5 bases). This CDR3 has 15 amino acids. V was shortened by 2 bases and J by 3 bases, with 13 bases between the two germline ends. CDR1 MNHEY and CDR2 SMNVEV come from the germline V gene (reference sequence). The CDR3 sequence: CASSLRGPGYTEAFF. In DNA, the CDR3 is TGTGCCAGCAGTTTAAGGGGACCAGGCTACACTGAAGCTTTCTTT.

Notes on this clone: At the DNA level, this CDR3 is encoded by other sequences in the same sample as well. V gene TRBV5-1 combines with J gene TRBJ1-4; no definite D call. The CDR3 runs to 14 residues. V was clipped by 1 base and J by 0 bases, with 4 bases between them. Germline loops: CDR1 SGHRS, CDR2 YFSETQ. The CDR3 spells CASSLLSTNEKLFF. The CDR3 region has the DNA TGCGCCAGCAGCTTGTTATCAACTAATGAAAAACTGTTTTTT. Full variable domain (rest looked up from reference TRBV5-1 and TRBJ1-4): KAGVTQTPRYLIKTRGQQVTLSCSPISGHRSVSWYQQTPGQGLQFLFEYFSETQRNKGNFPGRFSGRQFSNSRSEMNVSTLELGDSALYLCASSLLSTNEKLFFGSGTQLSVL.

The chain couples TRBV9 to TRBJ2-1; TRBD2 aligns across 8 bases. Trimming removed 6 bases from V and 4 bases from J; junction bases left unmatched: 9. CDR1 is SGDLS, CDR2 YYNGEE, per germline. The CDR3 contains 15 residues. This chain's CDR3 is CASTTSGLAYNEQFF. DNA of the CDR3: TGTGCCAGCACTACCTCCGGACTAGCTTACAATGAGCAGTTCTTC.

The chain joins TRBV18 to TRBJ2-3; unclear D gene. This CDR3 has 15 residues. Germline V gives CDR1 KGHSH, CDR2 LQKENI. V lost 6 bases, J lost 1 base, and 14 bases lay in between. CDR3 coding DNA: TGTGCCAGCTCGCTAATGGCAACTCGCACAGATACGCAGTATTTT. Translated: CASSLMATRTDTQYF.

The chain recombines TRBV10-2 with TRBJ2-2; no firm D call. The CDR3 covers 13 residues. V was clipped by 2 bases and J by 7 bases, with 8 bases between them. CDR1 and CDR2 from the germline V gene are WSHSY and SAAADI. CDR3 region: CASSEVRNGELFF. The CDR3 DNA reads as TGCGCCAGCAGTGAGGTTAGGAACGGGGAGCTGTTTTTT.

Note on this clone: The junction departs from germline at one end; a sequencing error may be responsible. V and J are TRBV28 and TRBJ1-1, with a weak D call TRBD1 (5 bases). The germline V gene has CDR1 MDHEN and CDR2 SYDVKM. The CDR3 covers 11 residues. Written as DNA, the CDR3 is TGTGCCAGCAGCCCCGGGGACGGGGCTGTCTTT. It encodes CASSPGDGAVF.

The CDR3 spells CASSRGLADTGELFF. Here the CDR3 DNA reads TGTGCCAGCAGCCGGGGACTAGCCGACACCGGGGAGCTGTTTTTT. J is TRBJ2-2 and V is TRBV7-2, with 9 bases fitting TRBD2. This CDR3 has 15 amino acids. V shed 5 bases, J shed 3 bases, and the junction held 4 bases outside the gene matches. Germline V gives CDR1 SGHTA, CDR2 FQGNSA.

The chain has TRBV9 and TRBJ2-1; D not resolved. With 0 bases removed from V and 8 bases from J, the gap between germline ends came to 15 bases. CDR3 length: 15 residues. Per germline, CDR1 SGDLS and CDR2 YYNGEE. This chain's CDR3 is CASSVEGARVDEQFF. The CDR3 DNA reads TGTGCCAGCAGCGTAGAAGGTGCTAGGGTCGATGAGCAGTTCTTC.

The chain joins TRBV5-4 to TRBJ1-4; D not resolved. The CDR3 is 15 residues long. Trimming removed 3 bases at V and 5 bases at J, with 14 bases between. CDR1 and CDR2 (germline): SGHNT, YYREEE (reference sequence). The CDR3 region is CASSSIGGLNEKLFF. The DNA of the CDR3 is TGTGCCAGCAGCTCAATTGGAGGACTAAATGAAAAACTGTTTTTT.

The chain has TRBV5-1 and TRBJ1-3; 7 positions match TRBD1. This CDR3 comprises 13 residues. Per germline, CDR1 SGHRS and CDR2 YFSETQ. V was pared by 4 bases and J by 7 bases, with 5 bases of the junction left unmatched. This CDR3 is CASSPPDRNTIYF. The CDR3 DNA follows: TGCGCCAGCAGCCCTCCGGACAGGAACACCATATATTTT.

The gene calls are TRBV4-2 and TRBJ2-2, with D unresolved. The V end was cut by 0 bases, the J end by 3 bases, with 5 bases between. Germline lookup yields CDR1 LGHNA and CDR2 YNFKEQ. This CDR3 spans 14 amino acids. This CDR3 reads CASSQDGDTGELFF. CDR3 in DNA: TGTGCCAGCAGCCAAGATGGGGACACCGGGGAGCTGTTTTTT.

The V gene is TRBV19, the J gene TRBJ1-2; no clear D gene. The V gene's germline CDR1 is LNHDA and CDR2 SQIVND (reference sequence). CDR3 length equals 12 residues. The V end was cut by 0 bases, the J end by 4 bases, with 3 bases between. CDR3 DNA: TGTGCCAGTAGTATAGAGGTCTATGGCTACACCTTC. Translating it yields CASSIEVYGYTF.

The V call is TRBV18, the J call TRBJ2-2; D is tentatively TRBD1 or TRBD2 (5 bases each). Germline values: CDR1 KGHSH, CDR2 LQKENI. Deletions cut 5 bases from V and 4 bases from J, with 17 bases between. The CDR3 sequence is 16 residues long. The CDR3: CASSVLRDGSTGELFF. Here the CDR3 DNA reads TGTGCCAGCTCAGTACTACGGGACGGAAGCACCGGGGAGCTGTTTTTT.

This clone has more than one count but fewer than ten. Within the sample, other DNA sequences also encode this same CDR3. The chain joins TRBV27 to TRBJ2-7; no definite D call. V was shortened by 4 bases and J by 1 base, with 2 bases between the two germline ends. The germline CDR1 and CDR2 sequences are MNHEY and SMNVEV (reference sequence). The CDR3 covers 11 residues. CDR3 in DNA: TGTGCCAGCAGTTCTTCCTACGAGCAGTACTTC. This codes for CASSSSYEQYF.

Here the CDR3 reads CASSLGGMNTEAFF. CDR3 nucleotides: TGTGCCAGCAGCTTGGGCGGCATGAACACTGAAGCTTTCTTT. The chain joins TRBV5-8 to TRBJ1-1, with D unclear. Germline CDR1 is SGHTS and CDR2 is YDEGEE. This CDR3 has 14 residues. V dropped 0 bases and J dropped 0 bases, with 6 bases sitting between them. The full variable domain, rest sourced from reference TRBV5-8 and TRBJ1-1, is EAGVTQSPTHLIKTRGQQATLRCSPISGHTSVYWYQQALGLGLQFLLWYDEGEERNRGNFPPRFSGRQFPNYSSELNVNALELEDSALYLCASSLGGMNTEAFFGQGTRLTVV.

Written as DNA, the CDR3 is TGTGCCAGCAGTTCATTAACTAGCGGGAGTCCTTCAGATACGCAGTATTTT. Amino acid sequence: CASSSLTSGSPSDTQYF. V gene TRBV11-2 combines with J gene TRBJ2-3; 11 positions match TRBD2. From germline, CDR1 is SGHAT and CDR2 FQNNGV. The CDR3 covers 17 residues. V lost 6 bases to trimming and J lost 4 bases; unmatched junction nucleotides: 12.

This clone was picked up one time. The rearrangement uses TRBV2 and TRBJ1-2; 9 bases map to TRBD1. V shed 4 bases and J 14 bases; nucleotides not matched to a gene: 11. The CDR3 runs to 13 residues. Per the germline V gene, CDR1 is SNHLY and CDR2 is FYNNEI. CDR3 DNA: TGTGCCAGCAGTGTCATGACCGGGACAGGGACAACCTTC. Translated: CASSVMTGTGTTF.

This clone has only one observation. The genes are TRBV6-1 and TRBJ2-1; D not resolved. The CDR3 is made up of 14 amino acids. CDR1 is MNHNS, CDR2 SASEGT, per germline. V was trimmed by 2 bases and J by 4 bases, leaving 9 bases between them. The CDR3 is CASSETEMYNEQFF. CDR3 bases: TGTGCCAGCAGTGAAACAGAGATGTACAATGAGCAGTTCTTC.

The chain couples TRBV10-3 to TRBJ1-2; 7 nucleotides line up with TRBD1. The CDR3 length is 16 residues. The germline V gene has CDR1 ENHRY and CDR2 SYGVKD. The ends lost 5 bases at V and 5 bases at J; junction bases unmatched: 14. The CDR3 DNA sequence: TGTGCCATCAGTACAGGGGTAGACGTGGGTCAGTATGGCTACACCTTC. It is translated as CAISTGVDVGQYGYTF.

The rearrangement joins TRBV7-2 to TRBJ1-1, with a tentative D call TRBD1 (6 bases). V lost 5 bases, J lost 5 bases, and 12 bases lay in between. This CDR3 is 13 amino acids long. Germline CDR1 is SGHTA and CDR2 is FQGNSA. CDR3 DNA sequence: TGTGCCAGCAGCGGAAAAGGACAGACTGAAGCTTTCTTT. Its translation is CASSGKGQTEAFF.

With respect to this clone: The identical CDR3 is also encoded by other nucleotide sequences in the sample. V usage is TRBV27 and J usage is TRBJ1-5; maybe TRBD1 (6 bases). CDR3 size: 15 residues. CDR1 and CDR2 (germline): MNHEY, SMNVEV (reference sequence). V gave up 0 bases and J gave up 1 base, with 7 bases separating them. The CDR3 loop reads CASSLSGGSNQPQHF. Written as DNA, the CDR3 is TGTGCCAGCAGTTTATCAGGGGGGAGCAATCAGCCCCAGCATTTT.

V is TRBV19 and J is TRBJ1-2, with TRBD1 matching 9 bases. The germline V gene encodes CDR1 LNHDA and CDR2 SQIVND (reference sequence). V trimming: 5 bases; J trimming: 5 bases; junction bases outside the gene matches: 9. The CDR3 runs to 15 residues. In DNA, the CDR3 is TGTGCCAGTAGTGCTTCCGGGACAGGGCATTATGGCTACACCTTC. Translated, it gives CASSASGTGHYGYTF. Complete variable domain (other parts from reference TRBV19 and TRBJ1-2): DGGITQSPKYLFRKEGQNVTLSCEQNLNHDAMYWYRQDPGQGLRLIYYSQIVNDFQKGDIAEGYSVSREKKESFPLTVTSAQKNPTAFYLCASSASGTGHYGYTFGSGTRLTVV.

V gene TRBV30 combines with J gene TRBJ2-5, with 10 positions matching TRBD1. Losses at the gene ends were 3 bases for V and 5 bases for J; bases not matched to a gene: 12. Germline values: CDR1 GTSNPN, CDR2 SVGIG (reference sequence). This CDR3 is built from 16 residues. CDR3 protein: CAWRDYGTGDGETQYF. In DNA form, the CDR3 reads TGTGCCTGGAGGGACTACGGGACAGGGGACGGGGAGACCCAGTACTTC.

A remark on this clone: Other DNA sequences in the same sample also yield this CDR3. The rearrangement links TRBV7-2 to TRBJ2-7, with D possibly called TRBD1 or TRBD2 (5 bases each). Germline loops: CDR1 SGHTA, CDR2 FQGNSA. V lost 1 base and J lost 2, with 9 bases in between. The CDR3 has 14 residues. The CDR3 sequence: CASSLGGSAYEQYF. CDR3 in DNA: TGTGCCAGCAGCTTAGGGGGGAGCGCCTACGAGCAGTACTTC.